The T cell receptor (beta chain) under discussion was sequenced for a study of control samples from healthy donors and cancer patients. Profiling relied on immunoSEQ multiplex PCR, and the TCRdb table lists in-frame clones only, not all of them. The sample has about 270,000 clones; almost 85% are singletons. Germline V lookup: CDR1 MNHEY, CDR2 SMNVEV (reference sequence). The CDR3 runs to 11 residues. V was shortened by 8 bases and J by 4 bases, with 8 bases between the two germline ends. This receptor was taken from a woman aged 55-75 years with lung cancer. The sequenced sample consisted of PBMCs. V and J are TRBV27 and TRBJ1-2; D is undetermined. The CDR3: CASGRGYGYTF. CDR3 nucleotides: TGTGCCAGCGGGCGGGGCTATGGCTACACCTTC.